This T cell receptor beta chain came from a study of T cells in Graves' hyperthyroidism and ophthalmopathy. The overall study: Blood was drawn when the patient was first diagnosed and still untreated. Overall study findings and caveats: Ophthalmopathy was predicted by the model a median of about six months ahead of onset.

V was trimmed by 2 bases and J by 7 bases, leaving 11 bases between them. Germline V gives CDR1 SGHTA, CDR2 FQGNSA. The CDR3 extends over 13 amino acids. This clonotype showed up many times. Its antigen is not known. RNA transcripts served as the template for amplifying TCR beta CDR3 regions. HTBI primers drove first-round RT-PCR of the TCR CDR3. Each CDR3 protein is one row after TCRdb ran MiXCR on the multiplex PCR reads. The data contain hundreds of thousands of distinct CDR3 sequences, roughly 14% of them singletons. Diagnosing involved the use of clinical symptoms, serum thyroxine and TRAb, thyroid ultrasound and orbital computed tomography. The blood sample was taken at first hyperthyroidism diagnosis, before any ophthalmopathy symptoms.

Sequenced input: blood. The sequence derives from a woman aged 30 to 39 with Graves' hyperthyroidism that later progressed to Graves' ophthalmopathy. The chain combines TRBV7-2 with TRBJ1-1; D is perhaps TRBD1 (6 bases). CDR3 sequence: CASSLSGGGEAFF. CDR3 bases: TGTGCCAGCAGCTTATCGGGGGGCGGTGAAGCTTTCTTT.